This TCR beta chain came from a study of CD8+ T cells in alopecia areata (dated by TCRdb to the late 2010s). With regard to the full study: The treated patients took part in an open-label pilot trial in which moderate-to-severe alopecia areata was treated with oral tofacitinib at 5 to 10 mg twice daily. TCRbeta CDR3 regions were amplified by immunoSEQ multiplex PCR with 35 Vbeta forward and 13 Jbeta reverse primers. Scalp clonality was compared across normal scalp (n=4), patchy alopecia areata scalp (n=8), and alopecia totalis/universalis scalp (n=8). High-throughput TCRbeta sequencing was used to examine T cell clonal expansion in alopecia areata in both the C3H/HeJ mouse model and human patients. For the treated patients, the SALT score, which quantifies what percentage of scalp surface area is affected, served as the measure of disease severity. In humans, TCRbeta sequencing was performed on scalp tissue and on sorted CD4+ and CD8+ peripheral blood T cells from healthy controls and from patients with patchy or totalis/universalis alopecia areata. Tofacitinib was administered for 6 to 18 months, and 6 months of follow-up off drug were then conducted to assess delayed response and recurrence. RNA was extracted with the PAXgene miRNA kit for fixed scalp, the miRNeasy kit for PBMCs, and the RNeasy kit for mouse skin. Biopsies were taken from tofacitinib-treated patients at baseline and again at 4 and 24 weeks into treatment, and several of those patients also had a later scalp biopsy.

What the work shows at the level of the full study, not this receptor alone: Tofacitinib significantly lowered scalp clonality and the number of expanded CD8+ clones among the top 100 scalp clones. Because the treated cohort was small and included a single nonresponder, larger studies are needed to assess links between baseline CD8+ expansion and response. Lesional scalp, especially in alopecia totalis/universalis, showed higher clonality and more expanded CD8+ clones than normal scalp, suggesting antigenic drive. Many expanded lesional clones persisted in scalp and blood during tofacitinib treatment, which may partly explain relapse after stopping treatment. Resident alphabeta T cells in normal human skin are also sequenced, complicating scalp TCR repertoire analysis, unlike mouse skin dominated by gammadelta T cells. Compared with mice, TCR sequences shared between patients were less clear, possibly partly because of HLA diversity across the patient population.

The germline V gene (reference sequence) sets CDR1 to SEHNR and CDR2 to FQNEAQ. V is clipped by 5 bases and J by 0 bases, and the sequence between their germline boundaries is 9 bases long. Spanning cysteine to phenylalanine, the CDR3 consists of 14 amino acids. Left in the record is the CDR3 DNA by itself, 42 bases read in frame from the first base. This clone was observed many times. The antigen it binds to is not known. It has no much larger one-base neighbor in the sample; base qualities were not kept. Reading the label with the study, this specimen's time point is: roughly 24 weeks on oral tofacitinib. Read against the paper, the sample's treatment or condition label means: oral pan-JAK inhibitor, 5-10 mg twice daily. From alopecia areata patients, peripheral blood was collected along with lesional scalp punch biopsies. After PBMCs were isolated by density centrifugation and stained for CD3, CD4 and CD8, a FACSAria was used to sort CD4+ and CD8+ T cells.

Library creation used the immunoSEQ multiplex PCR assay. RNA was extracted from all samples and reverse transcribed into cDNA, which served as template for TCR sequencing. First-strand cDNA was synthesized using SuperScript III with a 2:1 mix of oligo-dT and random hexamers. A synthetic immune receptor repertoire was used to assess amplification bias, and residual bias was removed computationally. The source study handled its data this way. Raw reads were preprocessed for error removal, and CDR3 was defined according to IMGT conventions as running from the conserved cysteine to phenylalanine. Clonality was computed as 1 minus the Shannon entropy, with the entropy normalized by log2 of the number of productive unique TCRs. Whether each scalp clone was CD4 or CD8 was inferred by checking scalp TCRbeta sequences against the CD4 and CD8 repertoires from sorted blood. What TCRdb holds here is the immuneACCESS table cut down to in-frame rearrangements. Part of the clones is not present; checked against another copy, under half of the missing clones reflect an unresolved V gene, and the others are unexplained. V, J and clone size were drawn from that table, and D and trimming were deduced from the DNA. The sample table holds about 300,000 clones, of which 58% were seen once. The top ten clonotypes cover under 2% of the sample.

This specimen consisted of CD4+ T cells sorted from blood, obtained at week 24, from a patient treated with tofacitinib. The chain uses TRBV7-9 and TRBJ2-3; a confident D gene designation cannot be given. The TCR comes from a human donor with alopecia areata. The DNA is TGTGCCAGCAGCCTTAGCCTGAGCACAGATACGCAGTATTTT. It is translated as CASSLSLSTDTQYF.